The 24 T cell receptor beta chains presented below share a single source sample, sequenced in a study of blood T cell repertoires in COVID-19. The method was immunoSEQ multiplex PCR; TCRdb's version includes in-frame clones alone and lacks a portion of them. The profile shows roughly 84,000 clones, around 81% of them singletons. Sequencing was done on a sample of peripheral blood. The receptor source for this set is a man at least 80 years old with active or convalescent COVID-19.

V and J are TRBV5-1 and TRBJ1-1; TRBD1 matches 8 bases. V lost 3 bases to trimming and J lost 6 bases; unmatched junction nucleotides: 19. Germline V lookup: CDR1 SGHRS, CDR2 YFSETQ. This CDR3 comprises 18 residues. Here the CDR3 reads CASSSSHQGAGTFAEAFF. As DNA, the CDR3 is TGCGCCAGCAGCTCGTCCCACCAGGGGGCTGGAACTTTTGCTGAAGCTTTCTTT. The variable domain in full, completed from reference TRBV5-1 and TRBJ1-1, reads KAGVTQTPRYLIKTRGQQVTLSCSPISGHRSVSWYQQTPGQGLQFLFEYFSETQRNKGNFPGRFSGRQFSNSRSEMNVSTLELGDSALYLCASSSSHQGAGTFAEAFFGQGTRLTVV.

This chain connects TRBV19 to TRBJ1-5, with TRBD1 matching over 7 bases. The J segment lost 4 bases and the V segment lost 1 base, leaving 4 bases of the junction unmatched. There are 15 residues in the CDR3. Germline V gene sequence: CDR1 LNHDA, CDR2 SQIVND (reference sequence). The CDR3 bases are TGTGCCAGTAGTATAGGGGGACAGCGAAATCAGCCCCAGCATTTT. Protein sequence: CASSIGGQRNQPQHF.

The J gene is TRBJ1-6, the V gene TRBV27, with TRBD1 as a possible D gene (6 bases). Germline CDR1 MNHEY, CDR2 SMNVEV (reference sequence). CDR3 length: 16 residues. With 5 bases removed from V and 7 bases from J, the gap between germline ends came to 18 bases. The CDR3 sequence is CASSTHLQGPNSPLHF. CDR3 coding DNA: TGTGCCAGCAGTACACACTTACAGGGACCCAATTCACCCCTCCACTTT.

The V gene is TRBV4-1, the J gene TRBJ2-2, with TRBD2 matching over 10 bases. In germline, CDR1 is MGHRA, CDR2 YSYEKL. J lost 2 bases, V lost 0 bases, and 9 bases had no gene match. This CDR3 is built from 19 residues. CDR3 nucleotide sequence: TGCGCCAGCAGCCAAGACCCCGCTAGCGGGAGCCTTAACACCGGGGAGCTGTTTTTT. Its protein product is CASSQDPASGSLNTGELFF.

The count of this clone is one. CDR3 region: CASPQGAADTGELFF. The CDR3 DNA reads as TGTGCCAGCCCTCAGGGGGCCGCGGACACCGGGGAGCTGTTTTTT. V usage is TRBV6-5 and J usage is TRBJ2-2, with 8 nucleotides matching TRBD1. V lost 8 bases and J lost 3; bases outside the gene matches: 8. The CDR3 consists of 15 residues. Germline-derived CDR1 and CDR2 are MNHEY and SVGAGI.

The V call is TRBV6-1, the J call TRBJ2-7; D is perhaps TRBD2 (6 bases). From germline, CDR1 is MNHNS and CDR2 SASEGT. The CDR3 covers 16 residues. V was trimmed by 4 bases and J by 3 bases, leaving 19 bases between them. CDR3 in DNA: TGTGCCAGCAGTGGCGGGACCGCCGGCGAATGCTACGAGCAGTACGTC. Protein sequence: CASSGGTAGECYEQYV.

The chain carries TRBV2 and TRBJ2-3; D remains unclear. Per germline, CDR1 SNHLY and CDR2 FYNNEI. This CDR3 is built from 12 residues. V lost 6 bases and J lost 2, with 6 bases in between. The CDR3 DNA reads TGTGCCAGCAGCCAATCCACAGATACGCAGTATTTT. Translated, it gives CASSQSTDTQYF.

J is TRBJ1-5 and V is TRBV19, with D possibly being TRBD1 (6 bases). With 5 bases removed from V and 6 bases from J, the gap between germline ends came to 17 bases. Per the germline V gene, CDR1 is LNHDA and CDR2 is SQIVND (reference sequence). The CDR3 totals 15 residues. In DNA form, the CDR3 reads TGTGCCAGTAGTTTCCAGACAGGTGGGGCTCAGCCCCAGCATTTT. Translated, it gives CASSFQTGGAQPQHF.

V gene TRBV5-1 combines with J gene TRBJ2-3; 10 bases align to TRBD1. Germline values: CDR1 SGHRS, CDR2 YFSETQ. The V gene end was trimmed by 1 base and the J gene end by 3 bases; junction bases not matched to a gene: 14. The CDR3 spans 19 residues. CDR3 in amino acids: CASSLIRTGGTRATDTQYF. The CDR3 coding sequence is TGCGCCAGCAGCTTGATACGGACAGGGGGGACGAGGGCGACAGATACGCAGTATTTT.

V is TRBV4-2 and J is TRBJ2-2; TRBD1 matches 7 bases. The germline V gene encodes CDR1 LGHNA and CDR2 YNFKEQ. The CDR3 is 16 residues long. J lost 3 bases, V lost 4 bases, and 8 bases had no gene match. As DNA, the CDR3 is TGTGCCAGCAGCCGGGATGACAGGGTCGACACCGGGGAGCTGTTTTTT. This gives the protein CASSRDDRVDTGELFF.

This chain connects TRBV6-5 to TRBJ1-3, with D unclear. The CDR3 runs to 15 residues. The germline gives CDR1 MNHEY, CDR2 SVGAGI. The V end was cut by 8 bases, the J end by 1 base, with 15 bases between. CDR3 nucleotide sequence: TGTGCCAGCTCATCCGGGGTGGTATCTGGAAACACCATATATTTT. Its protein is CASSSGVVSGNTIYF.

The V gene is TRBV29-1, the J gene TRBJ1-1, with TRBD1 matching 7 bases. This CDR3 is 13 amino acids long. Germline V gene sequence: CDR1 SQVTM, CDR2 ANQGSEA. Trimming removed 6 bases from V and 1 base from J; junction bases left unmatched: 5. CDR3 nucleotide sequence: TGCAGCGTGCAGGGACAGAGGAACACTGAAGCTTTCTTT. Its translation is CSVQGQRNTEAFF. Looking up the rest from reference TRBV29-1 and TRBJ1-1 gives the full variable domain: SAVISQKPSRDICQRGTSLTIQCQVDSQVTMMFWYRQQPGQSLTLIATANQGSEATYESGFVIDKFPISRPNLTFSTLTVSNMSPEDSSIYLCSVQGQRNTEAFFGQGTRLTVV.

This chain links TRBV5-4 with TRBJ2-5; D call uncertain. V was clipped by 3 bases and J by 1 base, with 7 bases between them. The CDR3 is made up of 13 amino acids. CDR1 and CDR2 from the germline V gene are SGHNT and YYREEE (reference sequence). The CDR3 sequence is CASSSLSQETQYF. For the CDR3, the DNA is TGTGCCAGCAGCTCGCTATCCCAAGAGACCCAGTACTTC.

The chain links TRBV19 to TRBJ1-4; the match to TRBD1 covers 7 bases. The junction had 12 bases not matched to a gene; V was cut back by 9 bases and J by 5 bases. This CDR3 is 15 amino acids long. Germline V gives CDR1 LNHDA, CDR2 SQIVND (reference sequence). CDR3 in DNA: TGTGCCAGGGGACAGACAAATATATCGAATGAAAAACTGTTTTTT. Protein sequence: CARGQTNISNEKLFF.

The CDR3 here is CASSVGQSTGELFF. Here the CDR3 DNA reads TGTGCCAGTAGTGTGGGACAAAGCACCGGGGAGCTGTTTTTT. This sequence joins TRBV19 and TRBJ2-2; tentative D call: TRBD1 (6 bases). The CDR3 runs 14 residues. Germline-derived CDR1 and CDR2 are LNHDA and SQIVND (reference sequence). V lost 5 bases and J 4 bases, leaving 11 bases between the germline ends.

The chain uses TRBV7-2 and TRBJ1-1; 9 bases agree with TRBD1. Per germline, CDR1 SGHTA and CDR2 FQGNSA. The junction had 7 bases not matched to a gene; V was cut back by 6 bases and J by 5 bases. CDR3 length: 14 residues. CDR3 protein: CASSNRGRRTEAFF. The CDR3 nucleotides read TGTGCCAGCAGTAACAGGGGGCGGCGAACTGAAGCTTTCTTT. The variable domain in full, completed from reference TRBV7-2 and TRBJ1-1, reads GAGVSQSPSNKVTEKGKDVELRCDPISGHTALYWYRQSLGQGLEFLIYFQGNSAPDKSGLPSDRFSAERTGGSVSTLTIQRTQQEDSAVYLCASSNRGRRTEAFFGQGTRLTVV.

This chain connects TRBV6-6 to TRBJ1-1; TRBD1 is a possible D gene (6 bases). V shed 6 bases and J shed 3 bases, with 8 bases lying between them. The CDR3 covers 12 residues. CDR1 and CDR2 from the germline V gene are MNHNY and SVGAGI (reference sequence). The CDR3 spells CASRHRDTEAFF. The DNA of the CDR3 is TGTGCCAGCAGACACAGGGACACTGAAGCTTTCTTT.

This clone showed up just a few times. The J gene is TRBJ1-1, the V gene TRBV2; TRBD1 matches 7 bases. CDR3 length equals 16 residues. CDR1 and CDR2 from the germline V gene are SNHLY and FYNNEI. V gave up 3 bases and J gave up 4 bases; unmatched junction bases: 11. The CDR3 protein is CASSEQGDPRVTEAFF. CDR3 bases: TGTGCCAGCAGTGAGCAGGGGGACCCCAGGGTCACTGAAGCTTTCTTT.

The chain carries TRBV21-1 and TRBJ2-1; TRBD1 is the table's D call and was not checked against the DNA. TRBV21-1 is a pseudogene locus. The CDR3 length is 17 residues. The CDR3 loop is CASSKGILRGQYNEQFF. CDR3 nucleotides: TGTGCCAGCAGCAAAGGGATTCTTAGGGGGCAGTACAATGAGCAGTTCTTC.

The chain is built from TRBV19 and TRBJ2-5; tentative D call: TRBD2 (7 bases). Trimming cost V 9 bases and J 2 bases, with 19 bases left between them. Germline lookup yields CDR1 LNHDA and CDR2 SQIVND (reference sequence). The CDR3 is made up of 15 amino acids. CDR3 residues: CASLPGGAAQETQYF. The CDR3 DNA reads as TGTGCCAGCCTACCTGGGGGGGCAGCTCAAGAGACCCAGTACTTC.

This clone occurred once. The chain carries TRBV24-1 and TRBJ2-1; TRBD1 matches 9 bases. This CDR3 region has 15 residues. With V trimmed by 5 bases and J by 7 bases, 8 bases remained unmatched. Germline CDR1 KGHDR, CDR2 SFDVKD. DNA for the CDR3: TGTGCCACCAGTGTCCCGGGACAGGGAGAAAATGAGCAGTTCTTC. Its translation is CATSVPGQGENEQFF.

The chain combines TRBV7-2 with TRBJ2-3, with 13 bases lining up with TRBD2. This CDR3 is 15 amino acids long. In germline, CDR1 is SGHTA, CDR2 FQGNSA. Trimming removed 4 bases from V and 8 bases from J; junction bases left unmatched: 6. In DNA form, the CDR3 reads TGTGCCAGCAGCTCGGGACTAGCGGGATTCGGTACGCAGTATTTT. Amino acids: CASSSGLAGFGTQYF.

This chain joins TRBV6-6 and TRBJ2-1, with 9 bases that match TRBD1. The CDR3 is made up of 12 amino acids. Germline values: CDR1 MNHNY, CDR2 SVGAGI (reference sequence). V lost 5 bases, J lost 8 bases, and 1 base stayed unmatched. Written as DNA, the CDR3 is TGTGCCAGCAGTCGGGACAGGGATGAGCAGTTCTTC. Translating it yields CASSRDRDEQFF.

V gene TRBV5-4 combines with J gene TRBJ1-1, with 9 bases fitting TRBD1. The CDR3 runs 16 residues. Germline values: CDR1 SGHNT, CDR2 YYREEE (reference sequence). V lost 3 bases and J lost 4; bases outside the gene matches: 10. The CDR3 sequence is CASSSFDRGYGTEAFF. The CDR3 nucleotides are TGTGCCAGCAGCTCCTTCGACAGGGGGTACGGCACTGAAGCTTTCTTT.